This T cell receptor beta chain was identified during a study of blood T cell repertoires in COVID-19. At the level of the study: The United States, Italy and Spain supplied acute and convalescent COVID-19 samples. PBMCs, B-cell-depleted T cells, or T cells were the source of the cDNA or gDNA that made up the material.

Methods used by the authors: From reference gene primer amplification, estimates of nucleated cell counts were derived. The method was immunoSEQ multiplex PCR; TCRdb's version includes in-frame clones alone and lacks a portion of them. V, J and clone size are those of that table, while D and trimming were read from the DNA. Of about 110,000 clones listed, approximately 80% are singletons. Germline V gene sequence: CDR1 MNHNS, CDR2 SASEGT. V shed 2 bases and J shed 9 bases, with 23 bases lying between them. The CDR3 has 16 amino acids. This TCR was recovered from a woman aged 70 to 79 with acute or convalescent COVID-19. The sequenced sample consisted of peripheral blood. The rearrangement uses TRBV6-1 and TRBJ2-7; D call uncertain. The CDR3 sequence: CASSEYGHPSYAGQYF. DNA of the CDR3: TGTGCCAGCAGTGAATATGGGCATCCCTCCTACGCCGGGCAGTACTTC.